This paragraph covers one T cell receptor beta chain sequence. Its antigen is not known. These data are taken from a study of beta chain features in type 1 diabetes. Study-level findings and limits: Moderate yet significant TCRB CDR3 shortening was seen in Type 1 diabetes patients in all four CD4+ subsets.

The investigators reverse transcribed all of the isolated RNA, so they sequenced expressed TCRB transcripts. Clones were sequenced by immunoSEQ multiplex PCR, and TCRdb holds only the in-frame ones, with some missing. The sample lists 150,000 to 200,000 clones, over 55% occurring once. The CDR3 has 13 residues. Germline values: CDR1 SGDLS, CDR2 YYNGEE. V lost 3 bases and J lost 5, with 6 bases in between. The source is a man under 40 with type 1 diabetes. The sequenced material came from naive CD4+ T cells from blood. The chain links TRBV9 to TRBJ1-6; D not resolved. The CDR3 region is CASSGVHNSPLHF. CDR3 DNA sequence: TGTGCCAGCAGCGGGGTCCATAATTCACCCCTCCACTTT.